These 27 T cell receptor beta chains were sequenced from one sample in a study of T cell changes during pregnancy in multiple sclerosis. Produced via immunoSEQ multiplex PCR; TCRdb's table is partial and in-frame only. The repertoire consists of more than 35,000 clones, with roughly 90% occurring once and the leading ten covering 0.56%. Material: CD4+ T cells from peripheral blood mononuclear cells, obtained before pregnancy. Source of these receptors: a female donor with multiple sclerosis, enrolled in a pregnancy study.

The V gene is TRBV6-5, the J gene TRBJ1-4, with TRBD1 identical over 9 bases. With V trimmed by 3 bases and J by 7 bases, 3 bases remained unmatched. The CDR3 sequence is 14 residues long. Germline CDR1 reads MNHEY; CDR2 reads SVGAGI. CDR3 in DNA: TGTGCCAGCAGTTATTTGACAGGGGGTGAAAAACTGTTTTTT. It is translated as CASSYLTGGEKLFF.

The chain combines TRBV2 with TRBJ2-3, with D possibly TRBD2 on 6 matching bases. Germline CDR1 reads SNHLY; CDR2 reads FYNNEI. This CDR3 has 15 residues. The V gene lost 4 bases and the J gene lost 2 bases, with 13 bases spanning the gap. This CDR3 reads CASSVGGDNTDTQYF. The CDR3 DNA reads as TGTGCCAGCAGTGTGGGAGGAGATAACACAGATACGCAGTATTTT.

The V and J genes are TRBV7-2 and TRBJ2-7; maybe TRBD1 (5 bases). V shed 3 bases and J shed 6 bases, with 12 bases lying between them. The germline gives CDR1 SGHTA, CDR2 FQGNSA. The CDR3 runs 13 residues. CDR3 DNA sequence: TGTGCCAGCAGCTTCCAGGGCCTTTTCGAGCAGTACTTC. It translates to CASSFQGLFEQYF.

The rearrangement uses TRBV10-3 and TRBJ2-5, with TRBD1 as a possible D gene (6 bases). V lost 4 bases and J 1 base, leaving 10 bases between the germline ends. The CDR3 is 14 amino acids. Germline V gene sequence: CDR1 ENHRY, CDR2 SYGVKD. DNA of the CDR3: TGTGCCATCAGTGTAGAACAGGGCCAAGAGACCCAGTACTTC. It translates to CAISVEQGQETQYF.

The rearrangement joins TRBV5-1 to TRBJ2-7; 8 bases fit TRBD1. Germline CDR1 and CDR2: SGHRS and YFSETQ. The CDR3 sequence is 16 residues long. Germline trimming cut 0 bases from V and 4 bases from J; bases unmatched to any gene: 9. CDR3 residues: CASSLAIGQGGYEQYF. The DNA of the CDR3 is TGCGCCAGCAGCTTGGCTATCGGACAGGGAGGTTACGAGCAGTACTTC.

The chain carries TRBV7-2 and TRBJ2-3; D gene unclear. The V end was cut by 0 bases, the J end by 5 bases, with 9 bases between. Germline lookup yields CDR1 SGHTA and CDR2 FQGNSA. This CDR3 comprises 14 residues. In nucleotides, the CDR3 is TGTGCCAGCAGCTTAGCTCGGGTCATAGATACGCAGTATTTT. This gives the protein CASSLARVIDTQYF.

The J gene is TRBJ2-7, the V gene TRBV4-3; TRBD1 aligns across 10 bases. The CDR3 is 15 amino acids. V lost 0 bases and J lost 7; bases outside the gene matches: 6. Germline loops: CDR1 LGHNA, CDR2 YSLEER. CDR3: CASSQDQGQGLEQYF. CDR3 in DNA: TGCGCCAGCAGCCAAGATCAGGGACAGGGGCTTGAGCAGTACTTC.

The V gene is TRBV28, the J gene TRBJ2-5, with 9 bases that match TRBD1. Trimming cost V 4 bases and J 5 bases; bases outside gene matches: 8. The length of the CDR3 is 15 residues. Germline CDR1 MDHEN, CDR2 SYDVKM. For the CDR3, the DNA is TGTGCCAGCAGTTATCTTGACAGGGGGAGGGAGACCCAGTACTTC. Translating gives CASSYLDRGRETQYF. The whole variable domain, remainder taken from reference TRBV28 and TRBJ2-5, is DVKVTQSSRYLVKRTGEKVFLECVQDMDHENMFWYRQDPGLGLRLIYFSYDVKMKEKGDIPEGYSVSREKKERFSLILESASTNQTSMYLCASSYLDRGRETQYFGPGTRLLVL.

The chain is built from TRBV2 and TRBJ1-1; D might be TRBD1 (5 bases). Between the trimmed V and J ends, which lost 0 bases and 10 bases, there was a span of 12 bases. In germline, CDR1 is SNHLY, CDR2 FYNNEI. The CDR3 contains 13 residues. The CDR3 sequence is CASSEAANRGAFF. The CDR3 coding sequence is TGTGCCAGCAGTGAAGCGGCTAATAGGGGAGCTTTCTTT.

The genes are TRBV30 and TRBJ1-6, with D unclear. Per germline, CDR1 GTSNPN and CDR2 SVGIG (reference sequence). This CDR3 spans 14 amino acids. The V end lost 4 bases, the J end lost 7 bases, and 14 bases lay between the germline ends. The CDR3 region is CAWTPSGINSPLHF. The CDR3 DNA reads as TGTGCCTGGACCCCCTCAGGTATCAATTCACCCCTCCACTTT.

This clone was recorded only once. This CDR3 is CASSSQLGWEKLFF. DNA for the CDR3: TGTGCCAGCAGCTCACAGTTGGGTTGGGAAAAACTGTTTTTT. The chain uses TRBV7-2 and TRBJ1-4, with D unclear. CDR1 SGHTA and CDR2 FQGNSA come from the germline V gene. This CDR3 spans 14 amino acids. Between the trimmed V and J ends, which lost 4 bases and 8 bases, there was a span of 14 bases.

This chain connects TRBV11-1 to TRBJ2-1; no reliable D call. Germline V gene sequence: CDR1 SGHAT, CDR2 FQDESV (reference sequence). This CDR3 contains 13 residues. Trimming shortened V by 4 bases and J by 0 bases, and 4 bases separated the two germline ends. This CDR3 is CASSSSSYNEQFF. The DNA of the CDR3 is TGTGCCAGCAGCTCCAGCTCCTACAATGAGCAGTTCTTC.

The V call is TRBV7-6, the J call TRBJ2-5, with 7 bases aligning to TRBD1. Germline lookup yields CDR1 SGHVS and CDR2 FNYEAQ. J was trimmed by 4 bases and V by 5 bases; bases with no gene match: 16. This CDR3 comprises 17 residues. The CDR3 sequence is CASSPWGQQIRRETQYF. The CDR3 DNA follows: TGTGCCAGCAGCCCGTGGGGACAGCAGATTAGACGAGAGACCCAGTACTTC.

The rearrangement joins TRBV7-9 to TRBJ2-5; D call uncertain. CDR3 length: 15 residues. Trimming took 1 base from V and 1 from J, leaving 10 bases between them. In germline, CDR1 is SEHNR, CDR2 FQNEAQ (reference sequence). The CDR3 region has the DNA TGTGCCAGCAGCTTAGGAGGAGACGCCCAAGAGACCCAGTACTTC. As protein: CASSLGGDAQETQYF.

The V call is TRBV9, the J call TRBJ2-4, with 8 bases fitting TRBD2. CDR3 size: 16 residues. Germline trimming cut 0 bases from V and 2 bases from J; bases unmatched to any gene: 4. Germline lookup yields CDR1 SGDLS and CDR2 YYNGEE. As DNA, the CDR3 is TGTGCCAGCAGCGTAGCTAGCGGGCCGCCCAAAAACATTCAGTACTTC. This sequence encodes CASSVASGPPKNIQYF.

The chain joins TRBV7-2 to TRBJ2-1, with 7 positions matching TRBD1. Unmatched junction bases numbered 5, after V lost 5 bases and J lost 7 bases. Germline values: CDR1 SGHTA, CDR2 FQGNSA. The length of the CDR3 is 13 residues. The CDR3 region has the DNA TGTGCCAGCAGCCGACGACAGGGAAATGAGCAGTTCTTC. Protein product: CASSRRQGNEQFF.

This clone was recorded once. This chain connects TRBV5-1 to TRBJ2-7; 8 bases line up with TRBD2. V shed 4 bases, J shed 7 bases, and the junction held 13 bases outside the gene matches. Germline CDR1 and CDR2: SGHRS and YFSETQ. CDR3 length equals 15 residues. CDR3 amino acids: CASSSAGGREREQYF. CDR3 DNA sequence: TGCGCCAGCAGCAGCGCGGGGGGCCGTGAGAGGGAGCAGTACTTC.

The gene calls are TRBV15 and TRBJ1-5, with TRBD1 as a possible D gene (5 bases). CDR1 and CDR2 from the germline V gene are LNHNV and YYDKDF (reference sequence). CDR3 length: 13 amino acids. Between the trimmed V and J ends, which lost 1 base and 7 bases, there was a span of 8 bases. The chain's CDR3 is CATSRGGVQPQHF. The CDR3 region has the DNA TGTGCCACCAGCAGAGGGGGGGTCCAGCCCCAGCATTTT.

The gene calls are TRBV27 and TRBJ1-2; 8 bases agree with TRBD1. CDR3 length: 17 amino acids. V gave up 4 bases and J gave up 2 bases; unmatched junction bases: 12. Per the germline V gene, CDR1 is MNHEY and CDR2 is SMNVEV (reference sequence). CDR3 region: CASSSTGGSYLNYGYTF. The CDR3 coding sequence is TGTGCCAGCAGTTCTACAGGGGGGTCCTATCTGAACTATGGCTACACCTTC.

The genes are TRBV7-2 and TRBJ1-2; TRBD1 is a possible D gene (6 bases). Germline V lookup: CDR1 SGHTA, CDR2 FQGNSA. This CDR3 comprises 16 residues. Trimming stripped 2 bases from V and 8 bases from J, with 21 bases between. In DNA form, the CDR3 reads TGTGCCAGCAGCTTATCGGGGACACAGCTAACTAGGGGCTACACCTTC. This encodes CASSLSGTQLTRGYTF.

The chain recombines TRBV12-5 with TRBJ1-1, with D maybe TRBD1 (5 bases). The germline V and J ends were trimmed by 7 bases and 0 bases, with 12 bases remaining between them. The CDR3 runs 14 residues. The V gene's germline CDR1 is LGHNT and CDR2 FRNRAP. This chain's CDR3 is CASAMDTVNTEAFF. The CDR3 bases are TGTGCTAGTGCCATGGACACCGTGAACACTGAAGCTTTCTTT.

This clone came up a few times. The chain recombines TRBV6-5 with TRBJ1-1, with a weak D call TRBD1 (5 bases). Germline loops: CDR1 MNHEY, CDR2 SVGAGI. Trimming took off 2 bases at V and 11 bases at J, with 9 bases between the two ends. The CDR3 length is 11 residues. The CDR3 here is CASSYAGLAFF. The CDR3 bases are TGTGCCAGCAGTTACGCGGGGCTGGCTTTCTTT.

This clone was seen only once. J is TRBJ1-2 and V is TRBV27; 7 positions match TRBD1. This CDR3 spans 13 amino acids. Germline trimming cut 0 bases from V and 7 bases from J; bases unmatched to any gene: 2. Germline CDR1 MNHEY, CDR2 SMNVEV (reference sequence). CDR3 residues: CASSLSSGGGYTF. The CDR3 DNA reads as TGTGCCAGCAGTTTATCCTCAGGGGGTGGCTACACCTTC.

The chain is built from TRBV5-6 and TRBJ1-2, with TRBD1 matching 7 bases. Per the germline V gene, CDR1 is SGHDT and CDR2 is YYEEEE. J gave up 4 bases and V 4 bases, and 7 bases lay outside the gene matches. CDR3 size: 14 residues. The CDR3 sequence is CASSLKDRSYGYTF. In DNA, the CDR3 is TGTGCCAGCAGCCTAAAGGACAGGTCCTATGGCTACACCTTC.

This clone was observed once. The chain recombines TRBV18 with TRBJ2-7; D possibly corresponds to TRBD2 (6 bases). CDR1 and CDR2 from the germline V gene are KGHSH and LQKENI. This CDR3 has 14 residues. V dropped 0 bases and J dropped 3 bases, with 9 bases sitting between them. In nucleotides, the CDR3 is TGTGCCAGCTCACCACCCGCGGGGAGCTACGAGCAGTACTTC. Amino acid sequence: CASSPPAGSYEQYF.

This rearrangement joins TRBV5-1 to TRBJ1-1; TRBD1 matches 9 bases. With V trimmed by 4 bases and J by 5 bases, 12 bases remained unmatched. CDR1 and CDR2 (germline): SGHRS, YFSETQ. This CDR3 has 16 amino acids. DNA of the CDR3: TGCGCCAGCAGCCCCAATCCGGGACAGGGCCAGACTGAAGCTTTCTTT. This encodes CASSPNPGQGQTEAFF.

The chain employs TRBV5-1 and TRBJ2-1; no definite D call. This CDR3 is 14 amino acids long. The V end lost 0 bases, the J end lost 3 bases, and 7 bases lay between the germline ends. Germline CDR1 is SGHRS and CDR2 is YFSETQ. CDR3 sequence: CASSLAAYYNEQFF. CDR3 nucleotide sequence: TGCGCCAGCAGCTTGGCCGCCTACTACAATGAGCAGTTCTTC. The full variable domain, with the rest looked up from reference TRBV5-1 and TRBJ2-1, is KAGVTQTPRYLIKTRGQQVTLSCSPISGHRSVSWYQQTPGQGLQFLFEYFSETQRNKGNFPGRFSGRQFSNSRSEMNVSTLELGDSALYLCASSLAAYYNEQFFGPGTRLTVL.